The 30 T cell receptor beta chains reported below all come from one sample, sequenced in a study of T cell changes during pregnancy in multiple sclerosis. The protocol was immunoSEQ multiplex PCR, while the TCRdb copy is restricted to in-frame clones and leaves out a portion. This table has about 68,000 clones, under 95% appearing once. The material sequenced was peripheral blood, taken in the second trimester of pregnancy. The receptors shown here come from a female donor with multiple sclerosis, enrolled in a pregnancy study.

The chain is built from TRBV11-3 and TRBJ1-1; possible D gene TRBD1, 5 bases. Germline CDR1 reads SGHNT; CDR2 reads YENEEA. Trimming left V 5 bases short and J 0 bases short, with 10 bases between. CDR3 size: 14 residues. CDR3 sequence reads: CASSPSRVNTEAFF. Written as DNA, the CDR3 is TGTGCCAGCAGCCCGTCCAGGGTGAACACTGAAGCTTTCTTT.

This sequence joins TRBV6-5 and TRBJ1-2; maybe TRBD1 (5 bases). The V gene's germline CDR1 is MNHEY and CDR2 SVGAGI. The CDR3 has 15 amino acids. With 6 bases removed from V and 2 bases from J, the gap between germline ends came to 16 bases. The CDR3, as DNA: TGTGCCAGCAGAGAGACCCGACAGAAGAACTATGGCTACACCTTC. This gives the protein CASRETRQKNYGYTF.

This chain links TRBV27 with TRBJ2-1, with D possibly matching TRBD2 (5 bases). The CDR3 is made up of 15 amino acids. V was clipped by 3 bases and J by 1 base, with 10 bases between them. The germline V gene encodes CDR1 MNHEY and CDR2 SMNVEV (reference sequence). CDR3: CASSLTGNSYNEQFF. CDR3 coding DNA: TGTGCCAGCAGTTTGACGGGGAATTCCTACAATGAGCAGTTCTTC.

The chain combines TRBV4-3 with TRBJ1-1, with 8 bases fitting TRBD1. Germline assignment: CDR1 LGHNA and CDR2 YSLEER. The CDR3 totals 15 residues. The J segment lost 5 bases and the V segment lost 4 bases, leaving 9 bases of the junction unmatched. The CDR3 loop is CASSLLDRDVTEAFF. CDR3 nucleotides: TGCGCCAGCAGCCTGCTGGACAGGGACGTGACTGAAGCTTTCTTT.

This chain joins TRBV7-3 and TRBJ2-1, with D perhaps TRBD1 (7 bases). CDR1 and CDR2 (germline): SGHTA, FQGTGA. Deletions cut 8 bases from V and 10 bases from J, with 24 bases between. The CDR3 spans 15 residues. The CDR3 region is CASSRGTGVWEEQFF. The CDR3 bases are TGTGCCAGCTCCAGGGGGACTGGCGTTTGGGAGGAGCAGTTCTTC.

This chain connects TRBV30 to TRBJ1-6; weak D call: TRBD1 (5 bases). V gave up 4 bases and J gave up 10 bases, with 14 bases separating them. This CDR3 is 13 amino acids long. Germline CDR1 reads GTSNPN; CDR2 reads SVGIG (reference sequence). CDR3 region: CAWTKEGKSPLHF. CDR3 DNA: TGTGCCTGGACGAAGGAGGGGAAATCACCCCTCCACTTT.

The rearrangement joins TRBV4-3 to TRBJ2-7; maybe TRBD2 (6 bases). Germline V CDR1 and CDR2: LGHNA, YSLEER. The CDR3 extends over 15 amino acids. Between the trimmed V and J ends, which lost 0 bases and 0 bases, there was a span of 9 bases. The CDR3 DNA is TGCGCCAGCAGCCAAGAAGTGGGGGGCTCCTACGAGCAGTACTTC. This encodes CASSQEVGGSYEQYF.

This clone came up once. The rearrangement uses TRBV18 and TRBJ1-1; unclear D gene. Germline assignment: CDR1 KGHSH and CDR2 LQKENI. The V end lost 6 bases, the J end lost 2 bases, and 16 bases lay between the germline ends. The CDR3 length is 15 residues. CDR3 nucleotide sequence: TGTGCCAGCTCCCTTTGGTCGGTTCTAAACACTGAAGCTTTCTTT. It specifies CASSLWSVLNTEAFF.

V usage is TRBV6-1 and J usage is TRBJ1-2; the D is unclear. This CDR3 region has 12 residues. V lost 5 bases to trimming and J lost 4 bases, with 8 bases between them. CDR1 and CDR2 from the germline V gene are MNHNS and SASEGT. This CDR3 reads CASSPGVYGYTF. Here the CDR3 DNA reads TGTGCCAGCAGTCCCGGGGTCTATGGCTACACCTTC.

This clone is labeled as medium-sized (0.01 to 0.1%). V and J are TRBV5-6 and TRBJ2-7; no clear D. The CDR3 spans 13 residues. V lost 2 bases and J lost 1, with 7 bases in between. Germline values: CDR1 SGHDT, CDR2 YYEEEE. CDR3 loop: CASSFGVSYEQYF. CDR3 bases: TGTGCCAGCAGCTTTGGAGTTTCCTACGAGCAGTACTTC.

The chain recombines TRBV6-5 with TRBJ1-3; perhaps TRBD1 as D (5 bases). V shed 6 bases and J shed 0 bases, with 12 bases lying between them. The CDR3 is 15 residues long. CDR1 is MNHEY, CDR2 SVGAGI, per germline. The CDR3 DNA sequence: TGTGCCAGCAGCGACACGGGGGGCTCTGGAAACACCATATATTTT. As protein: CASSDTGGSGNTIYF.

The V and J genes are TRBV6-5 and TRBJ2-5; TRBD1 is a possible D gene (6 bases). Judging by the DNA end, TRBJ2-7 fits better; the J call may be wrong. The CDR3 is 15 amino acids. CDR1 is MNHEY and CDR2 is SVGAGI in the germline V gene. In nucleotides, the CDR3 is TGTGCCAGCAGTTATGGCACAGGGAGTTCCTACGAGCAGTACTTC. Amino acid sequence: CASSYGTGSSYEQYF.

The V and J genes are TRBV29-1 and TRBJ1-1, with D tentatively TRBD1 (5 bases). Germline loops: CDR1 SQVTM, CDR2 ANQGSEA. V lost 5 bases and J 7 bases, leaving 14 bases between the germline ends. The CDR3 is 12 amino acids. CDR3 in amino acids: CSVRGGTLEAFF. Written as DNA, the CDR3 is TGCAGCGTTCGTGGCGGGACCCTTGAAGCTTTCTTT.

This clone was seen just once. This sequence joins TRBV19 and TRBJ1-5, with D possibly being TRBD1 (6 bases). CDR1 and CDR2 from the germline V gene are LNHDA and SQIVND (reference sequence). The CDR3 contains 13 residues. V was cut by 4 bases and J by 7 bases, with 11 bases left in between. The CDR3 sequence: CASSNRDVQPQHF. CDR3 in DNA: TGTGCCAGTAGTAACAGGGATGTGCAGCCCCAGCATTTT. Based on the CDR3 plus reference TRBV19 and TRBJ1-5, the full variable domain is DGGITQSPKYLFRKEGQNVTLSCEQNLNHDAMYWYRQDPGQGLRLIYYSQIVNDFQKGDIAEGYSVSREKKESFPLTVTSAQKNPTAFYLCASSNRDVQPQHFGDGTRLSIL.

V and J are TRBV19 and TRBJ2-5, with no clear D. The length of the CDR3 is 15 residues. With 5 bases removed from V and 4 bases from J, the gap between germline ends came to 17 bases. Germline CDR1 is LNHDA and CDR2 is SQIVND (reference sequence). CDR3 DNA: TGTGCCAGTAGTCGGAACAGTCTACCAGCAGAGACCCAGTACTTC. Protein sequence: CASSRNSLPAETQYF.

This clone was counted once. The V call is TRBV2, the J call TRBJ2-3; possibly TRBD1 for D (5 bases). Germline CDR1 and CDR2: SNHLY and FYNNEI. The CDR3 covers 16 residues. The germline V and J ends were trimmed by 0 bases and 0 bases, with 10 bases remaining between them. CDR3 coding DNA: TGTGCCAGCAGTGAAGCGGTGACAGACAGCACAGATACGCAGTATTTT. It yields the protein CASSEAVTDSTDTQYF.

This clone was observed once. V gene TRBV27 combines with J gene TRBJ1-1, with TRBD1 matching over 7 bases. V dropped 5 bases and J dropped 7; count of bases not matched to a gene: 7. This CDR3 is built from 13 residues. Germline CDR1 reads MNHEY; CDR2 reads SMNVEV (reference sequence). The CDR3 DNA follows: TGTGCCAGCAGTCACGGGACAGCCGTTGAAGCTTTCTTT. It specifies CASSHGTAVEAFF.

The CDR3 nucleotides are TGTGCCAGCAGCTTACAGGGGCAACAAGAGCCCCAGCATTTT. This codes for CASSLQGQQEPQHF. The V and J genes are TRBV7-2 and TRBJ1-5, with D perhaps TRBD1 (6 bases). Germline CDR1 reads SGHTA; CDR2 reads FQGNSA. There are 14 residues in the CDR3. V dropped 2 bases and J dropped 8 bases, with 13 bases sitting between them.

The chain uses TRBV15 and TRBJ2-1; tentative D call: TRBD1 (7 bases). The CDR3 sequence is 16 residues long. Germline V gene data show CDR1 as LNHNV and CDR2 as YYDKDF (reference sequence). V was shortened by 5 bases and J by 9 bases, with 23 bases between the two germline ends. Here the CDR3 DNA reads TGTGCCACCAGCCCCGTCAGGGGGGCGACCTGGGCTGAGCAGTTCTTC. Translation gives CATSPVRGATWAEQFF.

The V gene is TRBV10-1, the J gene TRBJ1-1; TRBD1 might be the D (6 bases). V was clipped by 11 bases and J by 6 bases, with 22 bases between them. The germline V gene has CDR1 WNHNN and CDR2 SYGVQD (reference sequence). There are 14 residues in the CDR3. This CDR3 is CAPSIEKGDAEAFF. For the CDR3, the DNA is TGCGCCCCCTCGATTGAGAAGGGGGACGCTGAAGCTTTCTTT.

The chain has TRBV10-3 and TRBJ1-1, with D maybe TRBD1 (5 bases). The germline CDR1 and CDR2 sequences are ENHRY and SYGVKD. Trimming left V 4 bases short and J 0 bases short, with 9 bases between. The CDR3 totals 14 residues. CDR3 bases: TGTGCCATCAGTGTCAAAGGGGTGAACACTGAAGCTTTCTTT. As protein: CAISVKGVNTEAFF.

This chain connects TRBV11-3 to TRBJ2-7, with 7 bases fitting TRBD1. This CDR3 comprises 14 residues. CDR1 is SGHNT and CDR2 is YENEEA in the germline V gene. After removal of 5 bases from V and 2 bases from J, the junction contained 6 bases not matched to a gene. CDR3 coding DNA: TGTGCCAGCAGCCCCTGGGACAGACCCTACGAGCAGTACTTC. Protein product: CASSPWDRPYEQYF.

The chain joins TRBV4-3 to TRBJ2-1; 9 bases are shared with TRBD1. V was pared by 0 bases and J by 4 bases, with 7 bases of the junction left unmatched. The germline V gene encodes CDR1 LGHNA and CDR2 YSLEER. The CDR3 has 17 residues. The CDR3 DNA follows: TGCGCCAGCAGCCAAGACACCGGGACAGGGTATTACAATGAGCAGTTCTTC. Translation: CASSQDTGTGYYNEQFF.

The CDR3: CASSPRNPEGYTF. In DNA, the CDR3 is TGTGCCAGCAGCCCCAGGAATCCGGAAGGCTACACCTTC. The rearrangement links TRBV7-8 to TRBJ1-2; unclear D gene. V was cut by 5 bases and J by 8 bases, with 15 bases left in between. CDR1 and CDR2 from the germline V gene are SGHVS and FQNEAQ. CDR3 length equals 13 residues.

Remarks on this clone: Its ends do not fully match the called genes, so a read error is possible. The chain couples TRBV5-1 to TRBJ2-7; D ambiguous. Per the germline V gene, CDR1 is SGHRS and CDR2 is YFSETQ. The CDR3 runs to 11 residues. CDR3 residues: CASRSSSEQYF. The CDR3, as DNA: TGCGCCAGCAGGTCCTCCTCCGAGCAGTACTTC.

The rearrangement uses TRBV5-4 and TRBJ1-1, with TRBD1 matching over 7 bases. CDR1 is SGHNT and CDR2 is YYREEE in the germline V gene (reference sequence). The J segment lost 8 bases and the V segment lost 0 bases, leaving 7 bases of the junction unmatched. The CDR3 has 14 amino acids. DNA of the CDR3: TGTGCCAGCAGCTTGGATAGACAGGGAACGGAAGCTTTCTTT. It yields the protein CASSLDRQGTEAFF.

This chain uses TRBV5-4 with TRBJ2-7, with a possible D match to TRBD1 (8 bases). The CDR3 loop spans 17 amino acids. The V end lost 4 bases, the J end lost 0 bases, and 20 bases lay between the germline ends. CDR1 is SGHNT and CDR2 is YYREEE in the germline V gene (reference sequence). CDR3 nucleotide sequence: TGTGCCAGCAGCCTGGGAGGGCGACAGGGGAGCTCCTACGAGCAGTACTTC. Encoded protein: CASSLGGRQGSSYEQYF.

Comments on this clone: The junction shows a germline mismatch at one end, possibly a read error. The DNA for the CDR3 is TGTGCTAGCAGCTATTCAGAGGGCCTCTACGAGCAGTACTTC. Protein sequence: CASSYSEGLYEQYF. J is TRBJ2-7 and V is TRBV7-7, with D perhaps TRBD2 (5 bases). The CDR3 has 14 amino acids. Per germline, CDR1 SSHAT and CDR2 FNYEAQ (reference sequence).

The chain couples TRBV9 to TRBJ2-2; D uncertain. This CDR3 is 14 amino acids long. The V and J ends lost 10 bases and 6 bases respectively, with 19 bases between them. CDR1 and CDR2 (germline): SGDLS, YYNGEE. The CDR3 DNA reads as TGTGCCCCCCCCTCCCCCCGGGTAGCCGGGGAGCTGTTTTTT. Residues: CAPPSPRVAGELFF.

The rearrangement links TRBV10-3 to TRBJ1-4; TRBD1 might be the D (6 bases). Germline values: CDR1 ENHRY, CDR2 SYGVKD. V was shortened by 10 bases and J by 3 bases, with 15 bases between the two germline ends. CDR3 length equals 14 residues. CDR3 in amino acids: CAKPTGFANEKLFF. The CDR3 nucleotides read TGTGCCAAGCCCACAGGGTTTGCTAATGAAAAACTGTTTTTT.